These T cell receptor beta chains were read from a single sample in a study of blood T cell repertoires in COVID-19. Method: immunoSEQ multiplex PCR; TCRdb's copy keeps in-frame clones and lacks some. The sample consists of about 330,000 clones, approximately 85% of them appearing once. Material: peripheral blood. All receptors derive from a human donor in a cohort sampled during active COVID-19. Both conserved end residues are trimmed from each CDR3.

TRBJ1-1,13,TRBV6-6,ASVPGRGRDTEAF
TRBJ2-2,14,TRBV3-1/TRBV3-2,ASSRQKTTHTGELF
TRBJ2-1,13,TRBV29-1,SVRRLWSSYNEQF
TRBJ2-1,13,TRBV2,ASSFGLAGAGEQF
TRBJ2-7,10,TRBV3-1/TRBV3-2,ASSQNGGEQY
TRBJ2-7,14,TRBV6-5,ASSYQGTGGAYEQY
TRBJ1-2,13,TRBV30,AWSGGTGPNYGYT
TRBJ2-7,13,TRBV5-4,ASSSTGQGAYEQY
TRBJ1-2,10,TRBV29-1,SVYGPSRDYT
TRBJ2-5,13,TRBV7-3,ASSSSGGSQETQY
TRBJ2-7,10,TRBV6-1,ASSEQGGEQY
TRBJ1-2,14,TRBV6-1,ASSQEPFGGGYGYT
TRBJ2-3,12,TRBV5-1,ASSSGTGADTQY
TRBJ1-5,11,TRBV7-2,ASSFIRDQPQH
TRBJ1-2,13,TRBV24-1,ATSDSASRDYGYT
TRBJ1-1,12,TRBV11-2,ASSFEGTGTEAF
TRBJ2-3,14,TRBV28,ASSSRDSGITDTQY
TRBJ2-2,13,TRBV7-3,ASSPGTEGSGELF
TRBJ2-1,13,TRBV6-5,ASSLAGGLYNEQF
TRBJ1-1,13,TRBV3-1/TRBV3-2,ASSQDPGTRLRAF
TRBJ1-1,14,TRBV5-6,ASSLGVHSLNTEAF
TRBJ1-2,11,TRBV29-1,SVLRAGVYGYT
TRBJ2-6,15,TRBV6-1,ASSDPPGSSGANVLT
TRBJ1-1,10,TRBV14,ASSLLNTEAF
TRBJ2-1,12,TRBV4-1,ASSQEVSYNEQF
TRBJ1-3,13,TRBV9,ASSVAGATGNTIY
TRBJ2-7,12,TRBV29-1,SVEIPGTPYEQY
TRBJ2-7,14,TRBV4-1,ASSQTSPTSKYEQY
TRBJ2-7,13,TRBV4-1,ASSPPISVSYEQY
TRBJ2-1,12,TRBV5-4,ASSYPSQGNEQF
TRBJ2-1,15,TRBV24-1,ATSDLSTSGGRIKQF
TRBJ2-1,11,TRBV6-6,ASSYGPSEGQF
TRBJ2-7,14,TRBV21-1,ASSYRVKVCSYEQY
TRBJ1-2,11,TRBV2,ASSDGRGTGYT
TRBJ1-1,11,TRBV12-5,AGQGGGGTEAF